This entry lists 21 T cell receptor beta chains sequenced from one sample in a study of T cells in Graves' hyperthyroidism and ophthalmopathy. Using RNA transcripts as the source, TCR beta CDR3 regions were amplified. The TCR CDR3 was amplified in a first-round RT-PCR using the HTBI primer set. A single record per CDR3 protein comes from TCRdb applying MiXCR to the multiplex PCR reads. The sample holds a few hundred thousand distinct CDR3 sequences, about half seen once. Input material: peripheral blood or thyroid tissue (not recorded which). These receptors were collected from a woman aged 18-30 years with Graves' hyperthyroidism.

This clonotype was recorded once. The V call is TRBV29-1, the J call TRBJ1-5; D is perhaps TRBD1 (5 bases). The CDR3 is 12 residues long. Germline lookup yields CDR1 SQVTM and CDR2 ANQGSEA. The V gene lost 5 bases and the J gene lost 7 bases, with 12 bases spanning the gap. The CDR3 bases are TGCAGCGTTACGACTGAGGGGCAGCCCCAGCATTTT. Amino acids: CSVTTEGQPQHF.

This clonotype has more than one count but fewer than ten. The V and J genes are TRBV7-9 and TRBJ1-5; D not resolved. CDR1 and CDR2 (germline): SEHNR, FQNEAQ (reference sequence). V dropped 3 bases and J dropped 4 bases, with 10 bases sitting between them. The CDR3 contains 14 residues. The CDR3 loop reads CASSLQSQNQPQHF. CDR3 DNA sequence: TGTGCCAGCAGCTTGCAATCGCAGAATCAGCCCCAGCATTTT.

This clonotype was observed a few times. The junction does not match germline at one end; this may be a read error. The chain joins TRBV11-1 to TRBJ2-6, with D possibly called TRBD1 or TRBD2 (5 bases each). Germline CDR1 SGHAT, CDR2 FQDESV (reference sequence). The CDR3 consists of 14 residues. CDR3 nucleotide sequence: TGTGCCAGCAGCCGGGGCGTTCGTGTCAACGCCCTGACTTTC. This gives the protein CASSRGVRVNALTF.

This rearrangement joins TRBV6-2 or TRBV6-3 to TRBJ2-7, with D maybe TRBD2 (5 bases). V lost 0 bases and J lost 0, with 12 bases in between. The CDR3 spans 16 residues. Germline CDR1 MNHEY, CDR2 SVGEGT. The CDR3 here is CASSYSIAYDSYEQYF. As DNA, the CDR3 is TGTGCCAGCAGTTACTCGATAGCGTATGACTCCTACGAGCAGTACTTC.

The chain joins TRBV7-9 to TRBJ2-5; D uncertain. The DNA matches TRBJ2-7 better at its end, which makes the J call doubtful. CDR1 and CDR2 (germline): SEHNR, FQNEAQ (reference sequence). The CDR3 extends over 14 amino acids. CDR3 coding DNA: TGTGCCAGCAGCCCGATGGCCGGCTCCTACGAGCAGTACTTC. Residues: CASSPMAGSYEQYF.

In its sample, this clonotype was seen a few times. The J gene is TRBJ2-5, the V gene TRBV2, with D perhaps given as TRBD1 or TRBD2 (5 bases each). The germline V gene encodes CDR1 SNHLY and CDR2 FYNNEI. This CDR3 has 15 residues. Trimming took off 4 bases at V and 2 bases at J, with 14 bases between the two ends. CDR3: CASSGQGRWQETQYF. The CDR3, as DNA: TGTGCCAGCAGTGGGCAGGGACGGTGGCAAGAGACCCAGTACTTC.

This clonotype was detected only a few times. At one of its ends the junction is not consistent with the germline gene, which may arise from a read error. The chain uses TRBV10-1 and TRBJ2-7; 8 nucleotides align to TRBD1. The CDR3 is 14 amino acids. Germline V gene lookup returns CDR1 WNHNN and CDR2 SYGVQD (reference sequence). CDR3 in DNA: TGTGCCAGCAGCAAGACAGGGGAAACCGACGAGCAGTACTTC. Protein product: CASSKTGETDEQYF.

This clonotype was counted between two and nine times. One junction end does not reproduce the germline sequence, and a read error may be involved. The chain uses TRBV10-3 and TRBJ1-4; D is perhaps TRBD1 (5 bases). This CDR3 has 15 residues. The V gene's germline CDR1 is ENHRY and CDR2 SYGVKD. This CDR3 reads CASSGGDRRGEKLFF. The CDR3 DNA sequence: TGTGCCAGCAGTGGGGGAGACCGCCGGGGTGAAAAACTGTTTTTT.

The chain joins TRBV20-1 to TRBJ1-2, with D hard to call. Germline lookup yields CDR1 DFQATT and CDR2 SNEGSKA (reference sequence). The V gene lost 3 bases and the J gene lost 8 bases, with 13 bases spanning the gap. The CDR3 covers 12 residues. The CDR3 sequence: CSASKSSGGYTF. CDR3 sequence (DNA): TGCAGTGCTAGCAAGAGTTCGGGGGGCTACACCTTC.

V gene TRBV7-2 combines with J gene TRBJ2-7; 9 bases map to TRBD1. This CDR3 spans 16 amino acids. Germline V gene data show CDR1 as SGHTA and CDR2 as FQGNSA. V shed 2 bases and J 8 bases; nucleotides not matched to a gene: 13. The CDR3 sequence: CASSLTLQGARYQQYF. The CDR3 DNA is TGTGCCAGCAGCTTAACACTACAGGGGGCGCGGTACCAGCAGTACTTC.

This clonotype was recorded at least ten times. The chain is built from TRBV29-1 and TRBJ1-6, with D hard to call. The V end was cut by 5 bases, the J end by 10 bases, with 21 bases between. The CDR3 sequence is 15 residues long. Germline V CDR1 and CDR2: SQVTM, ANQGSEA. CDR3 region: CSVFAGYGRGSPLHF. The CDR3 coding sequence is TGCAGCGTTTTCGCTGGGTACGGCCGAGGGTCACCCCTCCACTTT. Complete variable domain (other parts from reference TRBV29-1 and TRBJ1-6): SAVISQKPSRDICQRGTSLTIQCQVDSQVTMMFWYRQQPGQSLTLIATANQGSEATYESGFVIDKFPISRPNLTFSTLTVSNMSPEDSSIYLCSVFAGYGRGSPLHFGNGTRLTVT.

V gene TRBV7-3 combines with J gene TRBJ1-2, with TRBD1 matching 9 bases. The germline gives CDR1 SGHTA, CDR2 FQGTGA. This CDR3 contains 14 residues. The V gene end was trimmed by 5 bases and the J gene end by 7 bases; junction bases not matched to a gene: 8. CDR3 sequence: CASSTDRGLVGYTF. As DNA, the CDR3 is TGTGCCAGCAGCACCGACAGGGGGTTGGTTGGCTACACCTTC.

The genes are TRBV27 and TRBJ1-4; 7 nucleotides agree with TRBD1. V was pared by 4 bases and J by 8 bases, with 7 bases of the junction left unmatched. Germline-derived CDR1 and CDR2 are MNHEY and SMNVEV (reference sequence). The CDR3 extends over 14 amino acids. DNA of the CDR3: TGTGCCAGCAGTTCGGGGACGACAGGGGAAAAACTGTTTTTT. It yields the protein CASSSGTTGEKLFF.

V is TRBV25-1 and J is TRBJ2-5; D might be TRBD1 (7 bases). CDR3 length: 15 residues. With 8 bases removed from V and 0 bases from J, the gap between germline ends came to 16 bases. From germline, CDR1 is MGHDK and CDR2 SYGVNS. CDR3 in amino acids: CASVQTGRYQETQYF. The CDR3 DNA is TGTGCCAGCGTCCAGACAGGGAGGTACCAAGAGACCCAGTACTTC.

The chain employs TRBV7-2 and TRBJ2-5; 7 bases fit TRBD2. Germline CDR1 is SGHTA and CDR2 is FQGNSA. This CDR3 is built from 14 residues. V lost 8 bases to trimming and J lost 5 bases; unmatched junction nucleotides: 11. The CDR3 DNA follows: TGTGCCAGCGCTCCGGGACTACAACATGAGACCCAGTACTTC. Translating it yields CASAPGLQHETQYF.

The rearrangement joins TRBV7-9 to TRBJ2-6; 10 bases match TRBD1. Germline V gene sequence: CDR1 SEHNR, CDR2 FQNEAQ (reference sequence). After removal of 5 bases from V and 0 bases from J, the junction contained 7 bases not matched to a gene. This CDR3 contains 18 residues. The CDR3 sequence is CASSTHRDRGSGANVLTF. In DNA, the CDR3 is TGTGCCAGCAGCACACACCGGGACAGGGGCTCTGGGGCCAACGTCCTGACTTTC.

The V call is TRBV10-2, the J call TRBJ1-2; D gene ambiguous. Germline V gene lookup returns CDR1 WSHSY and CDR2 SAAADI. The ends were cut back, 3 bases at V and 2 bases at J, with 10 bases in the middle. The CDR3 loop spans 14 amino acids. The CDR3 here is CASSDVADNYGYTF. In DNA, the CDR3 is TGCGCCAGCAGTGACGTTGCGGACAACTATGGCTACACCTTC.

Points on this clonotype: This may stem from a read error, because a much larger clone lies one nucleotide away. This chain joins TRBV6-5 and TRBJ1-6; weak D call: TRBD1 (5 bases). The CDR3 is 15 residues long. Germline lookup yields CDR1 MNHEY and CDR2 SVGAGI. The CDR3: CAISYLAQGSSPLHF. In DNA form, the CDR3 reads TGTGCCATCAGTTACCTGGCGCAGGGAAGTTCACCCCTCCACTTT.

This clonotype appeared a few times. The V and J genes are TRBV7-8 and TRBJ1-2, with D possibly matching TRBD1 (5 bases). The V end was cut by 5 bases, the J end by 6 bases, with 13 bases between. CDR3 length equals 13 residues. Germline V CDR1 and CDR2: SGHVS, FQNEAQ. The CDR3 bases are TGTGCCAGCAGCCCCGGGGCCGGGGATGGCTACACCTTC. Residues: CASSPGAGDGYTF.

The V and J genes are TRBV2 and TRBJ1-5, with no clear D. V was shortened by 4 bases and J by 4 bases, with 8 bases between the two germline ends. Germline CDR1 reads SNHLY; CDR2 reads FYNNEI. The length of the CDR3 is 13 residues. The CDR3 sequence is CASSGRWNQPQHF. In DNA form, the CDR3 reads TGTGCCAGCAGTGGACGGTGGAATCAGCCCCAGCATTTT.

The V call is TRBV12-3 or TRBV12-4, the J call TRBJ1-5, with no clear D. The CDR3 length is 16 residues. The V end lost 5 bases, the J end lost 0 bases, and 14 bases lay between the germline ends. The CDR3 DNA is TGTGCCAGCAGTCCCCGAGGAGGGCTTAGCAATCAGCCCCAGCATTTT. Translated: CASSPRGGLSNQPQHF.